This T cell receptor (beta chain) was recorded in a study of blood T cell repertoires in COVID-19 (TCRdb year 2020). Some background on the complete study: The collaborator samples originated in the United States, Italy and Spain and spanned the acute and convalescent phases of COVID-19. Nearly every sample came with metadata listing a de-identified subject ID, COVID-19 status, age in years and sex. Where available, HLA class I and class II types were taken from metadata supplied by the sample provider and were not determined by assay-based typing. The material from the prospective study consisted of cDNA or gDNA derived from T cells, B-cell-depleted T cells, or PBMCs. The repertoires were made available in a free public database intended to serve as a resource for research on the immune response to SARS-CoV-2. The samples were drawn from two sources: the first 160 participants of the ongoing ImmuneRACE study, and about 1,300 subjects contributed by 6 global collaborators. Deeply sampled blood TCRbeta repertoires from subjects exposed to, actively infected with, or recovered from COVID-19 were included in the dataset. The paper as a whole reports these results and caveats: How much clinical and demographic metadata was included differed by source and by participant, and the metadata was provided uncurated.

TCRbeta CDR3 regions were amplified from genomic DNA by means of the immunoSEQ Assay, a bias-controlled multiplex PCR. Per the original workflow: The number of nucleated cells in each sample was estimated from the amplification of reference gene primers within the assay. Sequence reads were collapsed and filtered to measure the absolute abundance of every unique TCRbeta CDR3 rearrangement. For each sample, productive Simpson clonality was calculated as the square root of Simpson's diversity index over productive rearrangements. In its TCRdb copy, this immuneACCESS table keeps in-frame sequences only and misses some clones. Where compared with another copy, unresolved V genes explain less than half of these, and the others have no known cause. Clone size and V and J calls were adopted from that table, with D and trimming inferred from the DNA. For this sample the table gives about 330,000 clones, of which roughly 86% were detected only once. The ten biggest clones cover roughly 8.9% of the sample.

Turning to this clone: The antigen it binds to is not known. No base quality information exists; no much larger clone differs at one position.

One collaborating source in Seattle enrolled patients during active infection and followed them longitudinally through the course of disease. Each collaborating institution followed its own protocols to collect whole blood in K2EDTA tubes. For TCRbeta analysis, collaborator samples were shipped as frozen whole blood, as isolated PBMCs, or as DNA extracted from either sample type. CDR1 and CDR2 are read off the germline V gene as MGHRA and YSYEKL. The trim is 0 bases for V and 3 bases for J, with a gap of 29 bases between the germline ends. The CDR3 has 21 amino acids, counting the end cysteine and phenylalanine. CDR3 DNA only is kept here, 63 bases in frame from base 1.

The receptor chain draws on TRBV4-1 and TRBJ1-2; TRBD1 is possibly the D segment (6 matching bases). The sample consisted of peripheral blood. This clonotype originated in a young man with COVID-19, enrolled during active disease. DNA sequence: TGCGCCAGCAGCCAAGATACACAAGTAACCCGTCCAATGAAGGGGGACTATGGCTACACCTTC. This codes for CASSQDTQVTRPMKGDYGYTF.